This entry concerns a single T cell receptor (beta chain). Its cognate antigen is unknown. Carried by the TCR beta cDNA libraries were unique molecular identifiers. MiXCR, run by TCRdb on the PCR reads, gives a single entry per CDR3 protein. This sample has roughly 600,000 distinct CDR3 sequences; 40% to 50% occur once, and the top ten carry around 1.7%. The CDR3 is 14 amino acids. Unmatched junction bases numbered 5, after V lost 3 bases and J lost 10 bases. The data belong to a study of post-analysis software for immune sequencing data. The wider study: In terms of disease course, relapsing-remitting, secondary progressive and progressive-relapsing multiple sclerosis were included.

Findings and caveats of the study: There was significantly lower normalized Chao1 diversity in multiple sclerosis patients than in controls. The study found TRBV5-6, TRBV5-1 and TRBV20-1 among five or six TRBV segments more frequent in patients than controls.

The source is a girl aged 5-17 years with multiple sclerosis. The material sequenced was blood. This chain joins TRBV12-3 or TRBV12-4 and TRBJ1-4; 10 bases fit TRBD1. DNA for the CDR3: TGTGCCAGCAGTTTTTCTGGGACAGGGGCAAAACTGTTTTTT. Amino acid sequence: CASSFSGTGAKLFF.